The 13 T cell receptor beta chains given below trace back to one sample, sequenced in a study of shared clonotypes between healthy human individuals. Using immunoSEQ multiplex PCR, the repertoire was profiled, and TCRdb retains in-frame clones only, with some absent. The repertoire consists of around 1,100,000 clones, with about 80% occurring once and the leading ten covering approximately 0.9%. Sample: memory CD4+ T cells from PBMCs. Subset reported: CD45RA-negative fraction. Every receptor here comes from a man aged 18 to 35 in good health. Some clones in this sample may be carry-over from other donors' samples.

CDR3 in amino acids: CASSLSRDNEQFF. In DNA form, the CDR3 reads TGTGCCAGCAGTTTGTCCCGGGACAATGAGCAGTTCTTC. The chain uses TRBV6-4 and TRBJ2-1, with unresolved D. The CDR3 loop spans 13 amino acids. Trimming pared 5 bases from V and 5 bases from J, leaving 10 bases between. CDR1 MRHNA and CDR2 SNTAGT come from the germline V gene.

The V and J genes are TRBV27 and TRBJ1-1; D remains ambiguous. Per germline, CDR1 MNHEY and CDR2 SMNVEV (reference sequence). The CDR3 has 19 residues. The V end lost 3 bases, the J end lost 0 bases, and 23 bases lay between the germline ends. The CDR3 nucleotides are TGTGCCAGCAGTTTCGATGGTAGGGTAGGAAGGACTATGAACACTGAAGCTTTCTTT. Amino acid sequence: CASSFDGRVGRTMNTEAFF.

There are a few counts of this clone. The chain uses TRBV5-1 and TRBJ2-7; D is unresolved. There are 15 residues in the CDR3. V lost 1 base and J 5 bases, leaving 16 bases between the germline ends. Per germline, CDR1 SGHRS and CDR2 YFSETQ. The CDR3 nucleotides read TGCGCCAGCAGCTTGACTGGGGATTTTCCCGACGAGCAGTACTTC. It translates to CASSLTGDFPDEQYF.

This sequence joins TRBV9 and TRBJ2-5; the match to TRBD2 covers 7 bases. The germline CDR1 and CDR2 sequences are SGDLS and YYNGEE. The CDR3 runs 16 residues. The junction had 10 bases not matched to a gene; V was cut back by 0 bases and J by 5 bases. The DNA of the CDR3 is TGTGCCAGCAGCGTAGGACTTAATCCCGGGGGGGAGACCCAGTACTTC. Its protein product is CASSVGLNPGGETQYF.

On this clone itself: Additional DNA sequences in this sample encode the identical CDR3. The chain joins TRBV28 to TRBJ1-2; D uncertain. This CDR3 has 11 amino acids. The V gene's germline CDR1 is MDHEN and CDR2 SYDVKM. V was shortened by 5 bases and J by 5 bases, with 6 bases between the two germline ends. The CDR3 region has the DNA TGTGCCAGCAGTCTGAATTATGGCTACACCTTC. Amino acids: CASSLNYGYTF.

This clone has a handful of counts. This chain joins TRBV5-1 and TRBJ2-1; TRBD2 matches 8 bases. Germline lookup yields CDR1 SGHRS and CDR2 YFSETQ. After removal of 4 bases from V and 0 bases from J, the junction contained 9 bases not matched to a gene. This CDR3 comprises 17 residues. CDR3 sequence reads: CASSANSGASSYNEQFF. The CDR3 DNA reads TGCGCCAGCAGCGCAAATAGCGGGGCAAGCTCCTACAATGAGCAGTTCTTC.

The genes are TRBV9 and TRBJ2-1, with 10 bases lining up with TRBD2. This CDR3 is built from 16 residues. Germline assignment: CDR1 SGDLS and CDR2 YYNGEE. V lost 4 bases to trimming and J lost 0 bases; unmatched junction nucleotides: 4. CDR3 protein: CASSLGLASSYNEQFF. The CDR3, as DNA: TGTGCCAGCAGCCTGGGACTAGCGTCCTCCTACAATGAGCAGTTCTTC.

The V and J genes are TRBV28 and TRBJ1-2; tentatively, D is TRBD1 (5 bases). CDR1 is MDHEN and CDR2 is SYDVKM in the germline V gene. The CDR3 runs to 15 residues. V lost 6 bases and J lost 3, with 17 bases in between. The CDR3 protein is CASSRGPGGDYGYTF. The CDR3 nucleotides are TGTGCCAGCAGCCGGGGCCCAGGAGGAGACTATGGCTACACCTTC.

V is TRBV7-9 and J is TRBJ1-2; no clear D. V lost 1 base, J lost 7 bases, and 7 bases lay in between. CDR1 and CDR2 (germline): SEHNR, FQNEAQ (reference sequence). This CDR3 comprises 12 residues. The CDR3: CASSLGSGGYTF. In DNA form, the CDR3 reads TGTGCCAGCAGCTTAGGGAGCGGTGGCTACACCTTC.

V and J are TRBV10-3 and TRBJ2-2; 11 bases align to TRBD2. From germline, CDR1 is ENHRY and CDR2 SYGVKD. This CDR3 is built from 14 residues. With 10 bases clipped from V and 1 base from J, the junction kept 2 bases outside the gene matches. The CDR3 protein is CATGTSGNTGELFF. CDR3 nucleotides: TGTGCCACCGGGACTAGCGGGAACACCGGGGAGCTGTTTTTT.

The chain joins TRBV30 to TRBJ2-7; a weak D match, TRBD1 (6 bases). The CDR3 is 13 residues long. The germline CDR1 and CDR2 sequences are GTSNPN and SVGIG (reference sequence). Trimming removed 0 bases at V and 6 bases at J, with 12 bases between. Written as DNA, the CDR3 is TGTGCCTGGAGTGTCAGACAGGATCTCGAGCAGTACTTC. This codes for CAWSVRQDLEQYF.

CDR3 bases: TGTGCCAGCAGCTTGGGGACAGGGGGGAGCTACGAGCAGTACTTC. As protein: CASSLGTGGSYEQYF. The genes are TRBV7-6 and TRBJ2-7, with 11 bases fitting TRBD1. Looked up from germline, CDR1 is SGHVS and CDR2 is FNYEAQ. J gave up 3 bases and V 3 bases, and 4 bases lay outside the gene matches. The CDR3 sequence is 15 residues long.

This chain uses TRBV7-9 with TRBJ1-2, with 7 nucleotides matching TRBD1. This CDR3 has 16 residues. Germline V CDR1 and CDR2: SEHNR, FQNEAQ (reference sequence). V gave up 8 bases and J gave up 4 bases; unmatched junction bases: 16. The CDR3 nucleotides read TGTGCCAGCCTACAGCACTCCCTGACAGGGCCCTATGGCTACACCTTC. Protein product: CASLQHSLTGPYGYTF.